The 20 T cell receptor beta chains below come from one sample, sequenced in a study of T cells in women clearing cervical HPV infection. Method: immunoSEQ multiplex PCR; TCRdb's copy keeps in-frame clones and lacks some. This repertoire includes more than 20,000 clones. Source material: blood buffy coat. The receptor source for this set is a woman between 18 and 70 years old with a cervical HPV16 infection that either progressed to CIN3+ or cleared (not recorded which).

Comment on this clone: The read finishes 3 residues shy of the CDR3 end, and the germline J gene is used to complete it. V is TRBV11-3 and J is TRBJ2-1, with TRBD1 matching 9 bases. There are 13 residues in the CDR3. Germline loops: CDR1 SGHNT, CDR2 YENEEA. Unmatched junction bases numbered 4, after V lost 5 bases and J lost 8 bases. CDR3 loop: CASSPGQGDEQFF. The DNA read from the CDR3 is TGTGCCAGCAGCCCGGGACAGGGTGATGAG.

With respect to this clone: The CDR3 end falls 3 residues outside the read, so it is completed with the germline J gene. V usage is TRBV19 and J usage is TRBJ2-3, with D possibly being TRBD2 (7 bases). The CDR3 has 15 residues. The V and J ends lost 8 bases and 1 base respectively, with 16 bases between them. The V gene's germline CDR1 is LNHDA and CDR2 SQIVND (reference sequence). The CDR3 reads CASGFRGAGTDTQYF. The CDR3 DNA, read in part, is TGTGCCAGTGGATTCCGGGGGGCTGGCACAGATACG.

A word on this clone: The observed sequence ends 3 residues before the CDR3 terminus, with the missing tail filled in from the germline J gene. The chain links TRBV10-3 to TRBJ2-3; 10 positions agree with TRBD2. From germline, CDR1 is ENHRY and CDR2 SYGVKD. The length of the CDR3 is 17 residues. J lost 7 bases, V lost 2 bases, and 12 bases had no gene match. Here the CDR3 reads CAISEGRAGGPSYTQYF. The DNA read from the CDR3 is TGTGCCATCAGTGAGGGGAGAGCGGGAGGGCCCTCATATACG.

Note on this clone: The read comes to an end 3 residues before the CDR3 does, leaving the germline J gene to fill in the end. The rearrangement uses TRBV2 and TRBJ1-3; 11 bases align to TRBD1. J gave up 2 bases and V 8 bases, and 8 bases lay outside the gene matches. CDR1 SNHLY and CDR2 FYNNEI come from the germline V gene. The CDR3 has 16 residues. CDR3 DNA (partial): TGTGCCAGCGGGGGGACAGGGGGTGCGGCTGGAAACACC. It translates to CASGGTGGAAGNT. The full CDR3 is CASGGTGGAAGNTIYF.

Note on this clone: Sequencing ends 3 residues short of the CDR3 end; the germline J gene provides the rest. The same CDR3 also results from other DNA sequences found in this sample. The chain is built from TRBV19 and TRBJ1-1; no clear D. Trimming left V 3 bases short and J 5 bases short, with 10 bases between. CDR3 size: 13 residues. Germline lookup yields CDR1 LNHDA and CDR2 SQIVND (reference sequence). The part of the CDR3 DNA that was read is TGTGCCAGTAGTATCCGTGGCAGGACTGAA. It is translated as CASSIRGRTE. In full, the CDR3 reads CASSIRGRTEAFF.

A word on this clone: Read data end 3 residues before the CDR3 end; the end is taken from the germline J gene. The chain joins TRBV6-4 to TRBJ1-2, with D uncertain. The CDR3 sequence is 13 residues long. Germline V gene data show CDR1 as MRHNA and CDR2 as SNTAGT. V gave up 5 bases and J gave up 5 bases, with 12 bases separating them. The covered CDR3 bases are TGTGCCAGCAGTCCCGGCAGAGGGTATGGC. It yields the protein CASSPGRGYG. The complete CDR3 sequence is CASSPGRGYGYTF.

Worth noting for this clone: The read terminates 3 residues before the CDR3 end, so the remaining end is supplied by the germline J gene. The rearrangement links TRBV7-6 to TRBJ2-1; 11 bases map to TRBD2. The V segment lost 0 bases and the J segment 8 bases; nucleotides outside the gene matches: 6. Germline values: CDR1 SGHVS, CDR2 FNYEAQ. The CDR3 contains 16 residues. CDR3 bases read: TGTGCCAGCAGCTTAGCCTTAGCGGGAGGGTGGGATGAG. This gives the protein CASSLALAGGWDE. The complete CDR3 protein is CASSLALAGGWDEQFF.

To note about this clone: The CDR3 end is not reached by the read, which stops 3 residues before it; the germline J gene fills it in. The V and J genes are TRBV5-1 and TRBJ2-1; the match to TRBD2 covers 10 bases. Germline V gives CDR1 SGHRS, CDR2 YFSETQ. Losses at the gene ends were 4 bases for V and 0 bases for J; bases not matched to a gene: 16. The CDR3 is 20 amino acids. The covered CDR3 bases are TGCGCCAGCAGCCTCTGGGGGCGTCTAGCGGGGGCCGCCTCCTACAATGAG. Protein: CASSLWGRLAGAASYNE. The full CDR3 protein is CASSLWGRLAGAASYNEQFF.

CDR3 sequence: CASSLVRGPGYTF. The CDR3 bases that were read are TGTGCCAGCAGCTTGGTGAGGGGGCCGGGC. The chain has TRBV5-4 and TRBJ1-2, with 7 nucleotides matching TRBD1. Read data end 3 residues before the CDR3 end; the end is taken from the germline J gene. Germline assignment: CDR1 SGHNT and CDR2 YYREEE (reference sequence). The CDR3 is 13 amino acids. Looking up the rest from reference TRBV5-4 and TRBJ1-2 gives the full variable domain: ETGVTQSPTHLIKTRGQQVTLRCSSQSGHNTVSWYQQALGQGPQFIFQYYREEENGRGNFPPRFSGLQFPNYSSELNVNALELDDSALYLCASSLVRGPGYTFGSGTRLTVV.

In regard to this clone: The CDR3 extends 3 residues past the end of the read, so its final part is completed from the germline J gene. This chain connects TRBV30 to TRBJ2-1, with D maybe TRBD1 (6 bases). Deletions cut 0 bases from V and 9 bases from J, with 6 bases between. The CDR3 extends over 11 amino acids. From germline, CDR1 is GTSNPN and CDR2 SVGIG (reference sequence). The part of the CDR3 DNA that was read is TGTGCCTGGAGTGTAGGGGGTGAG. As protein: CAWSVGGE. The whole CDR3 is CAWSVGGEQFF.

As for this clone: The read ends 3 residues before the CDR3 terminus; that terminus is restored from the germline J gene. The chain employs TRBV20-1 and TRBJ2-3; 12 bases map to TRBD1. The CDR3 sequence is 14 residues long. In germline, CDR1 is DFQATT, CDR2 SNEGSKA (reference sequence). CDR3 DNA, as far as it was read: TGCAGTGCTAGCCGGGACAGGGGGCGGGAGACG. Protein product: CSASRDRGRET. The CDR3 as a whole reads CSASRDRGRETQYF.

As concerns this clone: The CDR3 extends 3 residues past the end of the read, so its final part is completed from the germline J gene. This chain joins TRBV11-2 and TRBJ2-3, with 7 bases aligning to TRBD1. The J segment lost 5 bases and the V segment lost 5 bases, leaving 4 bases of the junction unmatched. From germline, CDR1 is SGHAT and CDR2 FQNNGV. This CDR3 has 13 residues. CDR3 protein: CASSGTGVDTQYF. The CDR3 DNA, read in part, is TGTGCCAGCAGCGGAACAGGGGTAGATACG.

Worth noting for this clone: The read terminates 3 residues before the CDR3 end, so the remaining end is supplied by the germline J gene. This sequence joins TRBV5-1 and TRBJ2-1; the D gene is possibly TRBD1 (6 bases). With 5 bases removed from V and 5 bases from J, the gap between germline ends came to 11 bases. Germline values: CDR1 SGHRS, CDR2 YFSETQ. This CDR3 comprises 13 residues. The CDR3: CASSSGTNNEQFF. The DNA read from the CDR3 is TGCGCCAGCAGTTCCGGGACAAACAATGAG.

CDR3 protein: CSARGARQRYEQYF. CDR3 DNA (partial): TGCAGTGCTAGAGGGGCACGGCAGAGATACGAG. This chain uses TRBV20-1 with TRBJ2-7; D gene uncertain. The sequenced fragment ends 3 residues before the CDR3 boundary, so the rest is inferred from the germline J gene. CDR3 length equals 14 residues. Trimming took 1 base from V and 4 from J, leaving 14 bases between them. From germline, CDR1 is DFQATT and CDR2 SNEGSKA (reference sequence).

The CDR3 bases that were read are TGTGCCAGCAGTTACTCGGAGGGGCCTCAGCCG. Its protein is CASSYSEGPQP. The whole CDR3 reads CASSYSEGPQPQYF. The V call is TRBV6-2 or TRBV6-3, the J call TRBJ2-3; maybe TRBD2 (6 bases). The read is 3 residues too short to cover the CDR3 end, so that end is filled in from the germline J gene. The V gene's germline CDR1 is MNHEY and CDR2 SVGEGT. CDR3 length: 14 amino acids.

The CDR3 region is CASSELWGGRNSPLHF. The covered CDR3 bases are TGTGCCAGCAGTGAACTTTGGGGGGGGCGGAATTCACCC. V and J are TRBV6-1 and TRBJ1-6, with D tentatively TRBD1 (6 bases). The DNA ends 3 residues before the CDR3 does, and the rest of the CDR3 is filled in from the germline J gene. This CDR3 is 16 amino acids long. Germline V gene sequence: CDR1 MNHNS, CDR2 SASEGT. V was cut by 2 bases and J by 7 bases, with 15 bases left in between.

On this clone: The missing CDR3 end, 3 residues past where the read stops, is filled in from the germline J gene. The V and J genes are TRBV7-9 and TRBJ1-4, with 7 nucleotides matching TRBD1. From germline, CDR1 is SEHNR and CDR2 FQNEAQ (reference sequence). This CDR3 spans 15 amino acids. The part of the CDR3 DNA that was read is TGTGCCAGCAGCTTACTTTGGGACAGAGATTCACCA. The encoded protein is CASSLLWDRDSP. The full CDR3 protein is CASSLLWDRDSPLFF.

Worth noting for this clone: The CDR3 is cut off 3 residues early in the read; its end comes from the germline J gene. This chain links TRBV5-1 with TRBJ2-2; D tentatively reads TRBD1 or TRBD2 (5 bases each). Germline V gene data show CDR1 as SGHRS and CDR2 as YFSETQ. With 4 bases removed from V and 7 bases from J, the gap between germline ends came to 20 bases. The CDR3 consists of 16 residues. The part of the CDR3 DNA that was read is TGCGCCAGCAGCCAGTTAGGGGAGTCGAAGGGCGGGGAG. Protein: CASSQLGESKGGE. The full-length CDR3 reads as CASSQLGESKGGELFF.

In regard to this clone: The observed sequence ends 3 residues before the CDR3 terminus, with the missing tail filled in from the germline J gene. The chain links TRBV30 to TRBJ1-6; maybe TRBD1 (5 bases). Germline loops: CDR1 GTSNPN, CDR2 SVGIG (reference sequence). Trimming stripped 2 bases from V and 9 bases from J, with 11 bases between. The CDR3 covers 13 residues. CDR3 sequence: CAWSPQGSSPLHF. CDR3 DNA (partial): TGTGCCTGGAGTCCGCAGGGCAGTTCACCC. Variable domain in full (rest from reference TRBV30 and TRBJ1-6): SQTIHQWPATLVQPVGSPLSLECTVEGTSNPNLYWYRQAAGRGLQLLFYSVGIGQISSEVPQNLSASRPQDRQFILSSKKLLLSDSGFYLCAWSPQGSSPLHFGNGTRLTVT.

For this clone: Coverage ceases 3 residues before the CDR3 finishes, and the germline J gene fills in the end. The chain has TRBV2 and TRBJ1-2, with D possibly TRBD1 on 5 matching bases. The CDR3 extends over 13 amino acids. Germline V gene lookup returns CDR1 SNHLY and CDR2 FYNNEI. Partial CDR3 DNA: TGTGCCAGCAGTTCGGACACCTACAATGAC. Its translation: CASSSDTYND. The full CDR3 protein is CASSSDTYNDYTF.